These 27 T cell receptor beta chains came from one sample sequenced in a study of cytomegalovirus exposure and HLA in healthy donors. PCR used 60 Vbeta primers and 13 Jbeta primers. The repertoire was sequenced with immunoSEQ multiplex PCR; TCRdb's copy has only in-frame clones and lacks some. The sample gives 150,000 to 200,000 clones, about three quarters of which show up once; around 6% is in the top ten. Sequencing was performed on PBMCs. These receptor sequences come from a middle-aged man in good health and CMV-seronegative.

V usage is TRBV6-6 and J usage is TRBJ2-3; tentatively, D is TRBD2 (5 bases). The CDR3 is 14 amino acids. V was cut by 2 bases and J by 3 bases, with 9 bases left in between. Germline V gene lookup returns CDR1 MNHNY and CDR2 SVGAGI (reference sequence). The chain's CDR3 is CASSYPEGTDTQYF. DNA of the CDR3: TGTGCCAGCAGTTACCCTGAGGGAACAGATACGCAGTATTTT.

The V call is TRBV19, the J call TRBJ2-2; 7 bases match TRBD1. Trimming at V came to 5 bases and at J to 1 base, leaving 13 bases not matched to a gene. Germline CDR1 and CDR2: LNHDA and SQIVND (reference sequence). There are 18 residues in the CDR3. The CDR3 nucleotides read TGTGCCAGTAGTTTCCGACAGGGTACCGTGAGGAACACCGGGGAGCTGTTTTTT. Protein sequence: CASSFRQGTVRNTGELFF.

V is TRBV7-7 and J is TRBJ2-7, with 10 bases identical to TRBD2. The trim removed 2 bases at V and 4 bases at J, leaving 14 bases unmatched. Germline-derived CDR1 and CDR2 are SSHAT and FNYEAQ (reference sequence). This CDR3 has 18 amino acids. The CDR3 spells CASSLHCPPSGSRYEQYF. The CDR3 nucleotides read TGTGCCAGCAGCTTACACTGCCCCCCTAGCGGGAGTAGGTACGAGCAGTACTTC. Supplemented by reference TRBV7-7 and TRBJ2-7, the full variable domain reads GAGVSQSPRYKVTKRGQDVTLRCDPISSHATLYWYQQALGQGPEFLTYFNYEAQPDKSGLPSDRFSAERPEGSISTLTIQRTEQRDSAMYRCASSLHCPPSGSRYEQYFGPGTRLTVT.

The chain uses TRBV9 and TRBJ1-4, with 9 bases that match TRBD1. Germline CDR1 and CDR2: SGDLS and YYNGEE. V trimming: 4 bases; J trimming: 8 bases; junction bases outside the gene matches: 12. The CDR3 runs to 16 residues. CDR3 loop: CASSNGLGQGREKLFF. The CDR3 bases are TGTGCCAGCAGCAACGGCCTGGGACAGGGTAGGGAAAAACTGTTTTTT.

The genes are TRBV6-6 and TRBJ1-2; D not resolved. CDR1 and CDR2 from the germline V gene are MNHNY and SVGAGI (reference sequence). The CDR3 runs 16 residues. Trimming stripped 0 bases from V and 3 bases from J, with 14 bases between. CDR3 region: CASSYSQKPNYYGYTF. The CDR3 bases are TGTGCCAGCAGTTACTCGCAAAAGCCCAACTACTATGGCTACACCTTC.

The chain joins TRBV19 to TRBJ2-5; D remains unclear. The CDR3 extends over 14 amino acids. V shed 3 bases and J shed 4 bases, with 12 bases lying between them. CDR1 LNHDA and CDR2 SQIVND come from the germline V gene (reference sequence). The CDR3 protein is CASSMFYSTETQYF. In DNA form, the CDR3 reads TGTGCCAGTAGTATGTTCTATAGCACAGAGACCCAGTACTTC.

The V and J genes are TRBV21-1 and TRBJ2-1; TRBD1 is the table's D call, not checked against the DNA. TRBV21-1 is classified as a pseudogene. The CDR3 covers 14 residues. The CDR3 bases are TGTGCCAACCCCGGGACAGATGTTTATTATGAGCAGTTCTTC. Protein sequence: CANPGTDVYYEQFF.

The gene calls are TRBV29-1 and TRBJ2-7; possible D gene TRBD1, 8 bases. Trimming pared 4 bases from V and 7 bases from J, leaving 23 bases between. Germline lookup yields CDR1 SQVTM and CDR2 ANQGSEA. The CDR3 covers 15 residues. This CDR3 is CSVAGQGGGVVEQYF. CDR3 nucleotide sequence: TGCAGCGTTGCCGGACAGGGAGGGGGGGTGGTGGAGCAGTACTTC.

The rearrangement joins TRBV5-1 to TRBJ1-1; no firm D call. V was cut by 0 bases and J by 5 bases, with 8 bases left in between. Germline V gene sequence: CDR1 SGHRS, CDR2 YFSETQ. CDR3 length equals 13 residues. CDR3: CASSLGVETEAFF. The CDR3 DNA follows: TGCGCCAGCAGCTTGGGGGTGGAGACTGAAGCTTTCTTT.

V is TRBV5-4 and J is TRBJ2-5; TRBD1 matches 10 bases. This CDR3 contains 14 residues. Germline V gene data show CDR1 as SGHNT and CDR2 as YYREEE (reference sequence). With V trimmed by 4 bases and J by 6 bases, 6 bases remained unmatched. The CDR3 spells CASSPGQGRKTQYF. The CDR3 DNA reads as TGTGCCAGCAGCCCGGGACAGGGGAGGAAGACCCAGTACTTC.

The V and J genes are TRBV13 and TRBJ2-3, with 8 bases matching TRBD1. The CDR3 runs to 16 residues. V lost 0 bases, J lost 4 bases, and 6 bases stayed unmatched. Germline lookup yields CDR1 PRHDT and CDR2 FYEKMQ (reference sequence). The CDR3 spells CASSLGQGVLADTQYF. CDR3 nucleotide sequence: TGTGCCAGCAGCTTAGGACAGGGGGTCTTGGCAGATACGCAGTATTTT.

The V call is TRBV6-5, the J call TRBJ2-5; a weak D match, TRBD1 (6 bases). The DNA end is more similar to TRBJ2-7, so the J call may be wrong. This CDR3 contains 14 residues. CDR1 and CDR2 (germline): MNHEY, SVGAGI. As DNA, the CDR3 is TGTGCCAGCAGTTACGGGGACAAGGCCTACGAGCAGTACTTC. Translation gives CASSYGDKAYEQYF.

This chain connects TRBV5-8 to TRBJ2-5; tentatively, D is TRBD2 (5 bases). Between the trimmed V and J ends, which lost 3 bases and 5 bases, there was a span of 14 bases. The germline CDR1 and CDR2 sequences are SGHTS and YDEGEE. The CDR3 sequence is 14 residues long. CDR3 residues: CASSSAEGWETQYF. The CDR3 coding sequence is TGTGCCAGCAGCTCGGCAGAGGGATGGGAGACCCAGTACTTC.

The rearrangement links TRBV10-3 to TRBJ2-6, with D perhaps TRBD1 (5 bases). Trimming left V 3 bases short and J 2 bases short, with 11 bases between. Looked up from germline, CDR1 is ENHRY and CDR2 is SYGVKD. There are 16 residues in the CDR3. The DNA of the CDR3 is TGTGCCATCAGTGACCCGACAGCTACTGGGGCCAACGTCCTGACTTTC. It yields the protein CAISDPTATGANVLTF.

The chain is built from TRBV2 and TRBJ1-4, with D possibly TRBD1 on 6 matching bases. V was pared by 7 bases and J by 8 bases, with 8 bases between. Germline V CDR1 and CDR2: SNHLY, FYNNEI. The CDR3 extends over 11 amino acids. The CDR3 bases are TGTGCCAGCAAAAGGGGGGAAAAACTGTTTTTT. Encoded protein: CASKRGEKLFF.

DNA of the CDR3: TGTGCCAGCAGGACCCCGGGACTAGCGTCGTACGAGCAGTACTTC. It is translated as CASRTPGLASYEQYF. The V call is TRBV27, the J call TRBJ2-5, with TRBD2 matching over 10 bases. The end of the DNA fits TRBJ2-7 better, so the J call may be wrong. Germline V gene lookup returns CDR1 MNHEY and CDR2 SMNVEV (reference sequence). This CDR3 comprises 15 residues.

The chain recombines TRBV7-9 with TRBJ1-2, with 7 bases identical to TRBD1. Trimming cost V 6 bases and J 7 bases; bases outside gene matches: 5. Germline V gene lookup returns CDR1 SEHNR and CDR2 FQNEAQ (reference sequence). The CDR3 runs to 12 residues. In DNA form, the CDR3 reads TGTGCCAGCAGTTTATCAGGGGGTGGCTACACCTTC. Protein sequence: CASSLSGGGYTF. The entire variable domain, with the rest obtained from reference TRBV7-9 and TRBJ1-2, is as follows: DTGVSQNPRHKITKRGQNVTFRCDPISEHNRLYWYRQTLGQGPEFLTYFQNEAQLEKSRLLSDRFSAERPKGSFSTLEIQRTEQGDSAMYLCASSLSGGGYTFGSGTRLTVV.

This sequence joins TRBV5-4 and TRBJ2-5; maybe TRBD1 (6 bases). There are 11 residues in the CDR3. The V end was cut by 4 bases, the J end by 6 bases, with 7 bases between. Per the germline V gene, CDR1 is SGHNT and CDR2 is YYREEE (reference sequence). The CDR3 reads CASSGQQTQYF. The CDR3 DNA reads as TGTGCCAGCAGCGGACAGCAGACCCAGTACTTC.

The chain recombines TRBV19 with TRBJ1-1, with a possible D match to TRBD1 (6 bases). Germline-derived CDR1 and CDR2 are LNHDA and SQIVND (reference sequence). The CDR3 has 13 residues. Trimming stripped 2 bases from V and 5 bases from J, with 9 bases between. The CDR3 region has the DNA TGTGCCAGTAGTATACAGCAGGGGACTGAAGCTTTCTTT. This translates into CASSIQQGTEAFF.

CDR3 region: CASSSGRDRYYEQYF. CDR3 in DNA: TGTGCCAGCAGCTCCGGGCGGGACAGATACTACGAGCAGTACTTC. This sequence joins TRBV7-9 and TRBJ2-7; TRBD1 is a possible D gene (7 bases). Germline CDR1 reads SEHNR; CDR2 reads FQNEAQ (reference sequence). V lost 4 bases, J lost 3 bases, and 16 bases lay in between. The CDR3 covers 15 residues.

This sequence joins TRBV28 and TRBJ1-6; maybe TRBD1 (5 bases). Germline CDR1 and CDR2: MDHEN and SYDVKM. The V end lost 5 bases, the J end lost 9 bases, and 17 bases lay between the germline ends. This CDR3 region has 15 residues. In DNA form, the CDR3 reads TGTGCCAGCAGTCATTTAAAGGGGTACGGTTCACCCCTCCACTTT. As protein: CASSHLKGYGSPLHF.

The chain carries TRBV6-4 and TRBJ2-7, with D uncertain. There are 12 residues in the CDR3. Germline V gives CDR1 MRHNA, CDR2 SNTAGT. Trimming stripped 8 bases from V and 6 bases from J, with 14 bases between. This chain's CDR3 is CASRSLNCEQYF. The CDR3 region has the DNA TGTGCCAGCCGTTCACTAAATTGCGAGCAGTACTTC.

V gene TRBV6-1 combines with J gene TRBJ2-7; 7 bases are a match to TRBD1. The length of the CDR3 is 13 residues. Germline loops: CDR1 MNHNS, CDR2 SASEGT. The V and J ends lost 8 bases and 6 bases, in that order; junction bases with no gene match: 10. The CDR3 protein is CASRPIAGGEQYF. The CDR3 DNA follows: TGTGCCAGCCGGCCTATAGCAGGGGGCGAGCAGTACTTC.

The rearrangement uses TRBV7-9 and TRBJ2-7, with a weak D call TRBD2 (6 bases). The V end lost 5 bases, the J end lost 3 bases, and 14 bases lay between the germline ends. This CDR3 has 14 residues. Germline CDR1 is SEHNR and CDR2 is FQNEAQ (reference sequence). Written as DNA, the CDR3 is TGTGCCAGCAGCCCAGGGTGGGGGGACTACGAGCAGTACTTC. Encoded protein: CASSPGWGDYEQYF.

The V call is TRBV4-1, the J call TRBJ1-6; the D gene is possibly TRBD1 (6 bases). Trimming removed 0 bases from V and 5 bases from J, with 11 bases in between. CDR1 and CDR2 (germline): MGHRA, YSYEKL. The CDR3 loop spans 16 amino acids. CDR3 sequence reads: CASSQDQGQNNSPLHF. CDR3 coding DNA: TGCGCCAGCAGCCAAGACCAAGGACAGAATAATTCACCCCTCCACTTT.

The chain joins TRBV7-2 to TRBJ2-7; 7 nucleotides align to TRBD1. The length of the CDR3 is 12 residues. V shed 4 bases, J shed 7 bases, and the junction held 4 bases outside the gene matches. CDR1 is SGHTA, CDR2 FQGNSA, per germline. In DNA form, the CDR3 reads TGTGCCAGCAGCTCGACAGGGTGGGAGCAGTACTTC. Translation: CASSSTGWEQYF.

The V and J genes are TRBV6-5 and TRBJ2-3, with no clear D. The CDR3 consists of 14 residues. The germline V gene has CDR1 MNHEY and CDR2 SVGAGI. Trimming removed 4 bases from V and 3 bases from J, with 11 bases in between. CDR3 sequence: CASSFPTRTDTQYF. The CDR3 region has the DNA TGTGCCAGCAGTTTTCCGACTCGAACAGATACGCAGTATTTT.